These 29 T cell receptor beta chains originate from one sample sequenced in a study of T cell responses to AZD1222 COVID-19 vaccine. This table comes from immunoSEQ multiplex PCR, and its TCRdb copy is limited to in-frame clones, with some not included. Here the sample spans some 86,000 clones, approximately 90% being singletons. This specimen consisted of peripheral blood, obtained 28 days after the second AZD1222 dose. Receptors originate from an adult who received the AZD1222 COVID-19 vaccine.

The chain employs TRBV27 and TRBJ2-4; 8 bases match TRBD2. CDR1 MNHEY and CDR2 SMNVEV come from the germline V gene (reference sequence). The CDR3 is 15 residues long. The J segment lost 7 bases and the V segment lost 4 bases, leaving 9 bases of the junction unmatched. CDR3 residues: CASSSPGGRGNIQYF. CDR3 in DNA: TGTGCCAGCAGTTCCCCGGGGGGGCGCGGGAACATTCAGTACTTC.

The V call is TRBV6-4, the J call TRBJ2-3, with D perhaps TRBD2 (5 bases). V was trimmed by 8 bases and J by 8 bases, leaving 20 bases between them. The germline CDR1 and CDR2 sequences are MRHNA and SNTAGT. The CDR3 has 14 amino acids. This chain's CDR3 is CASGRDGSEGTQYF. The CDR3 bases are TGTGCCAGCGGACGTGACGGTTCAGAGGGTACGCAGTATTTT.

The chain couples TRBV11-2 to TRBJ2-5; 11 bases map to TRBD1. The CDR3 is 16 amino acids. Looked up from germline, CDR1 is SGHAT and CDR2 is FQNNGV. V dropped 7 bases and J dropped 2; count of bases not matched to a gene: 9. The chain's CDR3 is CASTFNRDRGQETQYF. For the CDR3, the DNA is TGTGCCAGCACCTTTAACCGGGACAGGGGGCAAGAGACCCAGTACTTC.

The CDR3 protein is CASSQSGTVQYEQYF. In nucleotides, the CDR3 is TGTGCCAGCAGTCAATCCGGGACGGTACAGTACGAGCAGTACTTC. This sequence joins TRBV6-5 and TRBJ2-7; possibly TRBD1 or TRBD2 for D (5 bases each). V was shortened by 5 bases and J by 4 bases, with 18 bases between the two germline ends. The CDR3 length is 15 residues. Germline CDR1 reads MNHEY; CDR2 reads SVGAGI.

This clone was observed a single time. The genes are TRBV11-2 and TRBJ2-1; D is unclear. With 3 bases removed from V and 7 bases from J, the gap between germline ends came to 13 bases. There are 14 residues in the CDR3. From germline, CDR1 is SGHAT and CDR2 FQNNGV. The CDR3 loop reads CASSFSYLENEQFF. As DNA, the CDR3 is TGTGCCAGCAGCTTTTCATATCTGGAGAATGAGCAGTTCTTC.

The CDR3 bases are TGTGCCAGCTCACCACCGACAGGGGGCGCGGGTTACGAGCAGTACTTC. Amino acids: CASSPPTGGAGYEQYF. The chain has TRBV18 and TRBJ2-7; 10 bases line up with TRBD1. The CDR3 runs 16 residues. J was trimmed by 4 bases and V by 0 bases; bases with no gene match: 6. Germline-derived CDR1 and CDR2 are KGHSH and LQKENI.

CDR3 sequence reads: CASIYQGEAFF. CDR3 DNA sequence: TGTGCCAGCATCTATCAGGGTGAAGCTTTCTTT. This chain links TRBV6-5 with TRBJ1-1; tentatively, D is TRBD1 (5 bases). The CDR3 contains 11 residues. Trimming pared 7 bases from V and 7 bases from J, leaving 10 bases between. Germline values: CDR1 MNHEY, CDR2 SVGAGI.

This clone was picked up one time. V and J are TRBV2 and TRBJ2-1, with 9 bases matching TRBD2. The CDR3 contains 14 residues. Losses at the gene ends were 6 bases for V and 3 bases for J; bases not matched to a gene: 3. CDR1 and CDR2 from the germline V gene are SNHLY and FYNNEI. The CDR3 sequence is CASRAGGLYNEQFF. The CDR3 DNA sequence: TGTGCCAGCAGGGCGGGGGGGCTCTACAATGAGCAGTTCTTC.

V is TRBV12-3 or TRBV12-4 and J is TRBJ2-3, with 7 bases that match TRBD2. The CDR3 contains 13 residues. The J segment lost 6 bases and the V segment lost 7 bases, leaving 7 bases of the junction unmatched. The CDR3 region is CASTPTGGDTQYF. CDR3 in DNA: TGTGCCAGCACCCCGACCGGGGGGGATACGCAGTATTTT.

The chain is built from TRBV10-3 and TRBJ2-6, with TRBD2 as a possible D gene (5 bases). V shed 4 bases and J shed 0 bases, with 7 bases lying between them. Germline assignment: CDR1 ENHRY and CDR2 SYGVKD. The CDR3 has 15 amino acids. CDR3 bases: TGTGCCATCAGTGTGGGAGACTCTGGGGCCAACGTCCTGACTTTC. It is translated as CAISVGDSGANVLTF.

V and J are TRBV6-6 and TRBJ1-3; D might be TRBD1 (6 bases). Germline CDR1 reads MNHNY; CDR2 reads SVGAGI (reference sequence). The V gene lost 2 bases and the J gene lost 0 bases, with 11 bases spanning the gap. CDR3 length: 16 residues. The DNA of the CDR3 is TGTGCCAGCAGTTACGACAGGACCTTCTCTGGAAACACCATATATTTT. Translation: CASSYDRTFSGNTIYF.

V is TRBV7-8 and J is TRBJ1-6; D may be TRBD1 (6 bases). The ends were cut back, 1 base at V and 5 bases at J, with 12 bases in the middle. Per the germline V gene, CDR1 is SGHVS and CDR2 is FQNEAQ. The CDR3 sequence is 16 residues long. The CDR3 region has the DNA TGTGCCAGCAGCTTAGGAGGCGGGGGCCATAATTCACCCCTCCACTTT. Amino acid sequence: CASSLGGGGHNSPLHF.

The V call is TRBV28, the J call TRBJ1-4; 8 nucleotides match TRBD1. Germline V gene data show CDR1 as MDHEN and CDR2 as SYDVKM. CDR3 size: 14 residues. V lost 6 bases and J lost 5; bases outside the gene matches: 5. CDR3 in amino acids: CASRRQGQNEKLFF. The CDR3 nucleotides are TGTGCCAGCAGACGACAGGGGCAGAATGAAAAACTGTTTTTT.

This clone was seen only once. The chain links TRBV7-3 to TRBJ2-7; 9 bases align to TRBD1. Trimming at V came to 5 bases and at J to 4 bases, leaving 6 bases not matched to a gene. This CDR3 has 14 residues. CDR1 and CDR2 from the germline V gene are SGHTA and FQGTGA. CDR3 sequence reads: CASSPDRGSYEQYF. In nucleotides, the CDR3 is TGTGCCAGCAGCCCGGACAGGGGTAGTTACGAGCAGTACTTC.

This sequence joins TRBV7-8 and TRBJ1-4; tentatively, D is TRBD1 (5 bases). This CDR3 region has 15 residues. V gave up 5 bases and J gave up 4 bases, with 14 bases separating them. In germline, CDR1 is SGHVS, CDR2 FQNEAQ. CDR3 DNA sequence: TGTGCCAGCAGCCCCACCGGGACTAGTAATGAAAAACTGTTTTTT. Residues: CASSPTGTSNEKLFF.

This clone was seen once. V gene TRBV27 combines with J gene TRBJ2-5; the match to TRBD1 covers 9 bases. The CDR3 is 14 residues long. V gave up 7 bases and J gave up 5 bases; unmatched junction bases: 8. Germline V CDR1 and CDR2: MNHEY, SMNVEV (reference sequence). The chain's CDR3 is CASTGTGRRETQYF. Written as DNA, the CDR3 is TGTGCCAGCACAGGGACAGGGCGCAGGGAGACCCAGTACTTC.

The V and J genes are TRBV20-1 and TRBJ2-1, with D unresolved. Germline V gene data show CDR1 as DFQATT and CDR2 as SNEGSKA (reference sequence). Deletions cut 0 bases from V and 5 bases from J, with 2 bases between. The CDR3 totals 11 residues. The CDR3 region is CSARDNNEQFF. In DNA, the CDR3 is TGCAGTGCTAGAGATAACAATGAGCAGTTCTTC.

The chain is built from TRBV28 and TRBJ2-7; possibly TRBD2 for D (6 bases). Germline V lookup: CDR1 MDHEN, CDR2 SYDVKM. The CDR3 extends over 16 amino acids. V was pared by 6 bases and J by 4 bases, with 22 bases between. CDR3 amino acids: CASSPSPGLRGYEQYF. DNA for the CDR3: TGTGCCAGCAGCCCCTCGCCGGGACTCAGAGGGTACGAGCAGTACTTC.

The rearrangement joins TRBV28 to TRBJ1-2; TRBD1 matches 9 bases. V lost 5 bases and J lost 8; bases outside the gene matches: 3. CDR3 length: 12 amino acids. Germline V gene sequence: CDR1 MDHEN, CDR2 SYDVKM. CDR3 coding DNA: TGTGCCAGCAGTACAGGGGGCGGGGGCTACACCTTC. Protein sequence: CASSTGGGGYTF.

The chain carries TRBV5-1 and TRBJ1-5; D unclear. V dropped 0 bases and J dropped 5 bases, with 12 bases sitting between them. This CDR3 has 15 amino acids. The germline CDR1 and CDR2 sequences are SGHRS and YFSETQ. CDR3 in DNA: TGCGCCAGCAGCTTGGCTGGCGGGGTCCATCAGCCCCAGCATTTT. Protein sequence: CASSLAGGVHQPQHF.

The chain couples TRBV3-1 (or the pseudogene TRBV3-2) to TRBJ1-4, with D perhaps matching TRBD1 (5 bases). The CDR3 has 15 amino acids. CDR1 LGHDT and CDR2 YNNKEL come from the germline V gene (reference sequence). The V gene lost 4 bases and the J gene lost 4 bases, with 13 bases spanning the gap. CDR3 amino acids: CASSPSGGGNEKLFF. For the CDR3, the DNA is TGTGCCAGCAGCCCTTCTGGGGGTGGTAATGAAAAACTGTTTTTT.

The rearrangement uses TRBV4-3 and TRBJ2-7; a possible D gene is TRBD2 (6 bases). CDR1 LGHNA and CDR2 YSLEER come from the germline V gene. CDR3 length: 17 residues. The V gene lost 1 base and the J gene lost 2 bases, with 18 bases spanning the gap. Here the CDR3 DNA reads TGCGCCAGCAGCCAAGGGGAGTTCCTCGCGGGACCCTACGAGCAGTACTTC. Its translation is CASSQGEFLAGPYEQYF.

This clone was picked up one time. This rearrangement joins TRBV5-1 to TRBJ2-5; TRBD1 aligns across 7 bases. The J segment lost 5 bases and the V segment lost 2 bases, leaving 9 bases of the junction unmatched. This CDR3 comprises 15 residues. Germline values: CDR1 SGHRS, CDR2 YFSETQ. Here the CDR3 DNA reads TGCGCCAGCAGCTTCCCCCGGGACAGATCGGAGACCCAGTACTTC. This gives the protein CASSFPRDRSETQYF.

V gene TRBV7-2 combines with J gene TRBJ1-1, with D tentatively TRBD1 (5 bases). V lost 1 base and J lost 2, with 8 bases in between. CDR3 length: 14 amino acids. Germline CDR1 SGHTA, CDR2 FQGNSA. This chain's CDR3 is CASSLGGSNTEAFF. The CDR3 DNA is TGTGCCAGCAGCTTAGGGGGGTCCAACACTGAAGCTTTCTTT.

This clone appeared a few times. The V gene is TRBV24-1, the J gene TRBJ2-3, with 8 bases identical to TRBD1. Looked up from germline, CDR1 is KGHDR and CDR2 is SFDVKD. The V and J ends lost 1 base and 0 bases, in that order; junction bases with no gene match: 2. CDR3 length: 16 amino acids. The CDR3 spells CATSDLGTGSTDTQYF. In DNA form, the CDR3 reads TGTGCCACCAGTGATTTAGGGACAGGAAGCACAGATACGCAGTATTTT.

The rearrangement links TRBV28 to TRBJ1-2; TRBD1 matches 7 bases. This CDR3 is 14 amino acids long. V was pared by 5 bases and J by 6 bases, with 9 bases of the junction left unmatched. Germline CDR1 MDHEN, CDR2 SYDVKM. The CDR3 bases are TGTGCCAGCAGTCTTCTACAGGGGTCACATGGCTACACCTTC. It specifies CASSLLQGSHGYTF.

This chain links TRBV9 with TRBJ1-5, with TRBD1 matching 7 bases. Losses at the gene ends were 0 bases for V and 7 bases for J; bases not matched to a gene: 10. This CDR3 comprises 16 residues. Per germline, CDR1 SGDLS and CDR2 YYNGEE. This chain's CDR3 is CASSVGPETGLQPQHF. The CDR3 nucleotides read TGTGCCAGCAGCGTAGGTCCGGAGACAGGGTTGCAGCCCCAGCATTTT. Looking up the rest from reference TRBV9 and TRBJ1-5 gives the full variable domain: DSGVTQTPKHLITATGQRVTLRCSPRSGDLSVYWYQQSLDQGLQFLIQYYNGEERAKGNILERFSAQQFPDLHSELNLSSLELGDSALYFCASSVGPETGLQPQHFGDGTRLSIL.

The chain recombines TRBV6-4 with TRBJ2-3; D might be TRBD1 (5 bases). The CDR3 spans 13 residues. V was clipped by 6 bases and J by 2 bases, with 9 bases between them. The germline gives CDR1 MRHNA, CDR2 SNTAGT. CDR3 protein: CASSQQVTDTQYF. CDR3 sequence (DNA): TGTGCCAGCAGCCAACAGGTCACAGATACGCAGTATTTT.

The gene calls are TRBV15 and TRBJ1-3; 7 nucleotides agree with TRBD1. Unmatched junction bases numbered 10, after V lost 5 bases and J lost 3 bases. This CDR3 contains 16 residues. In germline, CDR1 is LNHNV, CDR2 YYDKDF (reference sequence). The CDR3, as DNA: TGTGCCACCAGCCCCAGGGGGGGCCTCGGTGGAAACACCATATATTTT. This gives the protein CATSPRGGLGGNTIYF.